Following are 10 T cell receptor beta chains from one sample sequenced in a study of CD8+ T cells in alopecia areata. Extracted from the samples, RNA was reverse transcribed into cDNA to serve as the sequencing template. Here immunoSEQ multiplex PCR was the method, and the copy in TCRdb shows in-frame clones only, minus some. The table lists some 120,000 clones, about 51% of them singletons. The specimen was NKG2D-low CD8+ T cells sorted from blood. The receptors originated from a human donor with alopecia areata.

A few counts support this clone. This chain joins TRBV4-3 and TRBJ2-1; D is uncertain. V lost 0 bases, J lost 10 bases, and 10 bases lay in between. CDR3 length equals 13 residues. CDR1 LGHNA and CDR2 YSLEER come from the germline V gene. The CDR3 here is CASSQDLGLEQFF. The CDR3 DNA sequence: TGCGCCAGCAGCCAAGATCTTGGGCTCGAGCAGTTCTTC.

This clone appeared a few times. CDR3 DNA: TGTGCCAGCAGTCGACTAGCGGGAGGAACAGATACGCAGTATTTT. It encodes CASSRLAGGTDTQYF. The chain uses TRBV6-4 and TRBJ2-3; 13 bases fit TRBD2. Germline assignment: CDR1 MRHNA and CDR2 SNTAGT. The CDR3 has 15 amino acids. The trim removed 5 bases at V and 3 bases at J, leaving 2 bases unmatched.

The chain couples TRBV27 to TRBJ1-1, with D hard to call. Trimming took off 5 bases at V and 0 bases at J, with 7 bases between the two ends. From germline, CDR1 is MNHEY and CDR2 SMNVEV (reference sequence). The CDR3 spans 13 residues. This chain's CDR3 is CASSPGLNTEAFF. The CDR3 DNA follows: TGTGCCAGCAGTCCCGGTCTGAACACTGAAGCTTTCTTT.

This clone came up a few times. The chain is built from TRBV29-1 and TRBJ2-3; D may be TRBD2 (6 bases). This CDR3 comprises 15 residues. The germline V gene encodes CDR1 SQVTM and CDR2 ANQGSEA. Trimming took 0 bases from V and 2 from J, leaving 12 bases between them. CDR3 sequence reads: CSVEDAGLATDTQYF. In DNA form, the CDR3 reads TGCAGCGTTGAAGATGCGGGACTTGCCACAGATACGCAGTATTTT.

The chain couples TRBV23-1 to TRBJ2-2, with 7 bases identical to TRBD1. TRBV23-1 is filed as an ORF, its function uncertain. V shed 4 bases, J shed 1 base, and the junction held 9 bases outside the gene matches. The CDR3 covers 17 residues. This CDR3 is CASSRSTGFLNTGELFF. For the CDR3, the DNA is TGCGCCAGCAGTCGCTCGACAGGGTTCCTGAACACCGGGGAGCTGTTTTTT.

The chain has TRBV5-1 and TRBJ2-1; the D call may be TRBD1 or TRBD2 (5 bases each). The CDR3 runs to 14 residues. The germline V and J ends were trimmed by 0 bases and 5 bases, with 9 bases remaining between them. Looked up from germline, CDR1 is SGHRS and CDR2 is YFSETQ. The chain's CDR3 is CASSLGDPHNEQFF. In DNA, the CDR3 is TGCGCCAGCAGCTTGGGGGACCCGCACAATGAGCAGTTCTTC. Based on the CDR3 plus reference TRBV5-1 and TRBJ2-1, the full variable domain is KAGVTQTPRYLIKTRGQQVTLSCSPISGHRSVSWYQQTPGQGLQFLFEYFSETQRNKGNFPGRFSGRQFSNSRSEMNVSTLELGDSALYLCASSLGDPHNEQFFGPGTRLTVL.

The gene calls are TRBV29-1 and TRBJ2-7; 12 bases agree with TRBD2. The CDR3 runs 15 residues. Germline-derived CDR1 and CDR2 are SQVTM and ANQGSEA. V was clipped by 1 base and J by 2 bases; unmatched bases: 3. CDR3 DNA sequence: TGCAGCGTTGAAGGGCTAGCGGGGGGGGCCTACGAGCAGTACTTC. This codes for CSVEGLAGGAYEQYF.

This rearrangement joins TRBV6-5 to TRBJ2-5, with 8 bases lining up with TRBD2. The J segment lost 4 bases and the V segment lost 8 bases, leaving 9 bases of the junction unmatched. This CDR3 is built from 14 residues. The germline gives CDR1 MNHEY, CDR2 SVGAGI. CDR3 in DNA: TGTGCCAGCGGTGGAGCGGGAGTGGGAGAGACCCAGTACTTC. Residues: CASGGAGVGETQYF.

The gene calls are TRBV10-3 and TRBJ1-2, with D perhaps matching TRBD1 (5 bases). CDR3 length equals 13 residues. Germline CDR1 ENHRY, CDR2 SYGVKD. The V gene lost 2 bases and the J gene lost 4 bases, with 8 bases spanning the gap. The CDR3 region has the DNA TGTGCCATCAGTGAGGACAGCGGCTATGGCTACACCTTC. Protein: CAISEDSGYGYTF.

CDR3 sequence reads: CASSWGSAGGNEQFF. CDR3 coding DNA: TGTGCCAGCAGTTGGGGCTCCGCCGGGGGGAATGAGCAGTTCTTC. The chain couples TRBV27 to TRBJ2-1; 7 nucleotides line up with TRBD2. V shed 4 bases, J shed 7 bases, and the junction held 10 bases outside the gene matches. This CDR3 contains 15 residues. Germline V gives CDR1 MNHEY, CDR2 SMNVEV (reference sequence).